The following is a T cell receptor beta chain sequence with its context. V lost 4 bases and J lost 8; bases outside the gene matches: 7. The CDR3 is made up of 14 amino acids. Looked up from germline, CDR1 is SGHTS and CDR2 is YDEGEE. This specimen comes from a study of shared clonotypes between healthy human individuals. Profiling relied on immunoSEQ multiplex PCR, and the TCRdb table lists in-frame clones only, not all of them. The data contain over a million clones, around 97% of them singletons. The specimen was naive CD4+ T cells sorted from blood. This sample's subset: CD45RA+ positively selected. The chain recombines TRBV5-8 with TRBJ2-1; 9 nucleotides line up with TRBD2. The clonotype was recovered from a man in his thirties or forties in good health. CDR3 protein: CASSLTGTSYEQFF. The CDR3 DNA reads TGTGCCAGCAGCCTGACCGGGACTAGCTATGAGCAGTTCTTC.